This record covers a single TCR beta chain. The sample belongs to a study of blood T cells in healthy people across ages. A sample-barcoded 5' primer and a J-beta primer mix were used in a second PCR of about 7 to 12 cycles. TCRdb recomputed calls from the 5' RACE reads with MiXCR, one row per CDR3 protein. The data show roughly 720,000 distinct CDR3 sequences, about 55% seen once. The germline gives CDR1 MNHEY, CDR2 SVGEGT. This CDR3 spans 14 amino acids. V lost 0 bases and J 4 bases, leaving 7 bases between the germline ends. The sequence was collected from a man older than 75 in good health. The chain uses TRBV6-2 or TRBV6-3 and TRBJ1-5; unclear D gene. The sample consisted of blood. The CDR3 DNA sequence: TGTGCCAGCAGTTACTCGGGAGGTAATCAGCCCCAGCATTTT. This codes for CASSYSGGNQPQHF.